This record covers a single T cell receptor beta chain. This table comes from immunoSEQ multiplex PCR, and its TCRdb copy is limited to in-frame clones, with some not included. The sample consists of approximately 110,000 clones, approximately 91% of them appearing once. The entry originates in a study of T cell changes during pregnancy in multiple sclerosis. This CDR3 has 18 amino acids. Germline CDR1 reads LGHNA; CDR2 reads YNFKEQ. V gave up 0 bases and J gave up 3 bases; unmatched junction bases: 10. The sample in question was peripheral blood, obtained after pregnancy. This chain connects TRBV4-2 to TRBJ2-3, with TRBD2 identical over 9 bases. This TCR was recovered from a female donor with multiple sclerosis, enrolled in a pregnancy study. This CDR3 is CASSQESGAGGTTDTQYF. CDR3 sequence (DNA): TGTGCCAGCAGCCAAGAGAGTGGAGCGGGGGGAACAACAGATACGCAGTATTTT.